This is a list of T cell receptor beta chains from one sample in a study of shared clonotypes between healthy human individuals. Data came from immunoSEQ multiplex PCR; TCRdb stores just in-frame clones and leaves some out. The sample comprises about 480,000 clones, 75% to 80% of which are singletons, and 9.5% to 15% rests with the top ten. Sequences were obtained from PBMCs. All receptors come from a woman aged 40 to 55 in good health. Some clones in this sample may be carry-over from other donors' samples. Both conserved end residues are part of each CDR3. The order of the fields is CDR3 DNA, CDR3 protein, CDR3 length, D gene, J gene, clone size, V gene. A D gene is named only where the DNA matches it firmly. Some rows have no size entry. The others give once, few or many, or a class for an expanded clone.

CDR3nt: TGTGCCAGCAGCTTAACAGGAGGGGGGAACGGCTACGAGCAGTACTTC; CDR3aa: CASSLTGGGNGYEQYF; len: 16; d_gene: NA; j_gene: TRBJ2-7; abundance: NA; v_gene: TRBV7-3
CDR3nt: TGTGCCATCAGGCAGGGAGGGTCCGGGGCCAACGTCCTGACTTTC; CDR3aa: CAIRQGGSGANVLTF; len: 15; d_gene: TRBD2; j_gene: TRBJ2-6; abundance: NA; v_gene: TRBV10-3
CDR3nt: TGTGCCAGCAGCCAAGTAGCACTAGCAGCAGGGGGAGATACGCAGTATTTT; CDR3aa: CASSQVALAAGGDTQYF; len: 17; d_gene: NA; j_gene: TRBJ2-3; abundance: NA; v_gene: TRBV4-2
CDR3nt: TGTGCCAGCAGCGCACTAGCGGGAGCTTCCTACGAGCAGTACTTC; CDR3aa: CASSALAGASYEQYF; len: 15; d_gene: TRBD2; j_gene: TRBJ2-7; abundance: NA; v_gene: TRBV6-5
CDR3nt: TGTGCCAGCAGCCCGGACAGGGGGGGCGAGCAGTACTTC; CDR3aa: CASSPDRGGEQYF; len: 13; d_gene: TRBD1; j_gene: TRBJ2-7; abundance: NA; v_gene: TRBV7-8
CDR3nt: TGTGCCAGTAGTATCTTCGATTCGGGGAATGAGCAGTTCTTC; CDR3aa: CASSIFDSGNEQFF; len: 14; d_gene: NA; j_gene: TRBJ2-1; abundance: NA; v_gene: TRBV19
CDR3nt: TGCGCCAGCACCGTGTTGTCGGGGGCTGAGCAGTTCTTC; CDR3aa: CASTVLSGAEQFF; len: 13; d_gene: NA; j_gene: TRBJ2-1; abundance: NA; v_gene: TRBV5-1
CDR3nt: TGTGCCAGCAGTATAGCGGGAGCGGAGACCCAGTACTTC; CDR3aa: CASSIAGAETQYF; len: 13; d_gene: TRBD2; j_gene: TRBJ2-5; abundance: NA; v_gene: TRBV7-9
CDR3nt: TGTGCCTGGAGCCGCATGGGAACGTACGAGCAGTACTTC; CDR3aa: CAWSRMGTYEQYF; len: 13; d_gene: NA; j_gene: TRBJ2-7; abundance: NA; v_gene: TRBV30
CDR3nt: TGTGCCAGCAGCCAAGTGACTGGGGTCGGAAACACCATATATTTT; CDR3aa: CASSQVTGVGNTIYF; len: 15; d_gene: NA; j_gene: TRBJ1-3; abundance: NA; v_gene: TRBV4-2
CDR3nt: TGCGCCAGCAGCTCATACCGGGACAGGGGTGTTAACGCGCAGTACTTC; CDR3aa: CASSSYRDRGVNAQYF; len: 16; d_gene: TRBD1; j_gene: TRBJ2-7; abundance: once; v_gene: TRBV5-1
CDR3nt: TGTGCCAGCAGTGAGGAGGGGACATACAATGAGCAGTTCTTC; CDR3aa: CASSEEGTYNEQFF; len: 14; d_gene: NA; j_gene: TRBJ2-1; abundance: NA; v_gene: TRBV6-1
CDR3nt: TGTGCCAGCAGCTTAGGGGGTAGGGGGGGAAACACCATATATTTT; CDR3aa: CASSLGGRGGNTIYF; len: 15; d_gene: NA; j_gene: TRBJ1-3; abundance: NA; v_gene: TRBV7-2
CDR3nt: TGTGCCAGTAGGACCGCCGGGGCAACTAATGAAAAACTGTTTTTT; CDR3aa: CASRTAGATNEKLFF; len: 15; d_gene: NA; j_gene: TRBJ1-4; abundance: many; v_gene: TRBV19
CDR3nt: TGTGCCAGCTCACCGGCGGGGGCCCCTGAGACCCAGTACTTC; CDR3aa: CASSPAGAPETQYF; len: 14; d_gene: NA; j_gene: TRBJ2-5; abundance: NA; v_gene: TRBV18
CDR3nt: TGTGCCAGCAGCGTACAGTTGAATGAGCAGTTCTTC; CDR3aa: CASSVQLNEQFF; len: 12; d_gene: NA; j_gene: TRBJ2-1; abundance: NA; v_gene: TRBV7-2
CDR3nt: TGTGCCAGCAGCTTAGGGACTAGCAGCGAGCAGTACTTC; CDR3aa: CASSLGTSSEQYF; len: 13; d_gene: TRBD2; j_gene: TRBJ2-7; abundance: NA; v_gene: TRBV11-2
CDR3nt: TGTGCCAGCGCTTATTCTCTAAATCAGCCCCAGCATTTT; CDR3aa: CASAYSLNQPQHF; len: 13; d_gene: NA; j_gene: TRBJ1-5; abundance: once; v_gene: TRBV18
CDR3nt: TGTGCCAGCAGTTCGCCGACAGGGTTGCCGGGTGAGCAGTACTTC; CDR3aa: CASSSPTGLPGEQYF; len: 15; d_gene: TRBD1; j_gene: TRBJ2-7; abundance: once; v_gene: TRBV27
CDR3nt: TGTGCCAGCTCACCAGGGCAGGGGCGCTATGGCTACACCTTC; CDR3aa: CASSPGQGRYGYTF; len: 14; d_gene: NA; j_gene: TRBJ1-2; abundance: NA; v_gene: TRBV18
CDR3nt: TGTGCCAGCAGCTCCGGGACTAGCGGGAAGAATGAGCAGTTCTTC; CDR3aa: CASSSGTSGKNEQFF; len: 15; d_gene: TRBD2; j_gene: TRBJ2-1; abundance: once; v_gene: TRBV27
CDR3nt: TGTGCCAGTAGCGTTAGCGGGAGACCCAATGAGCAGTTCTTC; CDR3aa: CASSVSGRPNEQFF; len: 14; d_gene: TRBD2; j_gene: TRBJ2-1; abundance: NA; v_gene: TRBV19
CDR3nt: TGTGCCAGCAGCTTGGACAGGGGCTCTTACGAGCAGTACTTC; CDR3aa: CASSLDRGSYEQYF; len: 14; d_gene: TRBD1; j_gene: TRBJ2-7; abundance: NA; v_gene: TRBV11-1
CDR3nt: TGCGCCAGCAGCCCCCTGGCGGGTCGCGAGCAGTACTTC; CDR3aa: CASSPLAGREQYF; len: 13; d_gene: NA; j_gene: TRBJ2-7; abundance: NA; v_gene: TRBV4-1
CDR3nt: TGTGCCAGCAGTTCACAGGGTTATGGCTACACCTTC; CDR3aa: CASSSQGYGYTF; len: 12; d_gene: NA; j_gene: TRBJ1-2; abundance: NA; v_gene: TRBV6-5
CDR3nt: TGTGCCAGCAGTCCGGGGACTAGCGGAGATACGCAGTATTTT; CDR3aa: CASSPGTSGDTQYF; len: 14; d_gene: TRBD2; j_gene: TRBJ2-3; abundance: NA; v_gene: TRBV27
CDR3nt: TGTGCCTGGTCCTCGGGACAGAATCAGCCCCAGCATTTT; CDR3aa: CAWSSGQNQPQHF; len: 13; d_gene: TRBD1; j_gene: TRBJ1-5; abundance: NA; v_gene: TRBV30
CDR3nt: TGTGCCAGCGGATTAGTCGGACAGAGTTTTTATGGCTACACCTTC; CDR3aa: CASGLVGQSFYGYTF; len: 15; d_gene: NA; j_gene: TRBJ1-2; abundance: many; v_gene: TRBV27
CDR3nt: TGCGCCAGCAGCTTGGGGGTCTCCTCAGGCGGCTACACCTTC; CDR3aa: CASSLGVSSGGYTF; len: 14; d_gene: NA; j_gene: TRBJ1-2; abundance: NA; v_gene: TRBV5-1
CDR3nt: TGCGCCAGCAGCTCGGGGACTATCCACGAGCAGTACTTC; CDR3aa: CASSSGTIHEQYF; len: 13; d_gene: TRBD2; j_gene: TRBJ2-7; abundance: NA; v_gene: TRBV5-1
CDR3nt: TGCAGCATAAGAGGACAGGGGGGGTATGGCTACACCTTC; CDR3aa: CSIRGQGGYGYTF; len: 13; d_gene: TRBD1; j_gene: TRBJ1-2; abundance: NA; v_gene: TRBV29-1
CDR3nt: TGCGCCAGCAGCCAAGGGGCCAGGGAGCTCTACGAGCAGTACTTC; CDR3aa: CASSQGARELYEQYF; len: 15; d_gene: NA; j_gene: TRBJ2-7; abundance: NA; v_gene: TRBV4-1
CDR3nt: TGCGCCAGCAGTACCGGGACAGGATTCTACGAGCAGTACTTC; CDR3aa: CASSTGTGFYEQYF; len: 14; d_gene: TRBD1; j_gene: TRBJ2-7; abundance: NA; v_gene: TRBV23-1
CDR3nt: TGTGCCAGCAGCCAACTCTACCGACGAGAGAACACTGAAGCTTTCTTT; CDR3aa: CASSQLYRRENTEAFF; len: 16; d_gene: NA; j_gene: TRBJ1-1; abundance: NA; v_gene: TRBV4-2
CDR3nt: TGTGCCAGCTCACCTGACAGAAACTATGGCTACACCTTC; CDR3aa: CASSPDRNYGYTF; len: 13; d_gene: NA; j_gene: TRBJ1-2; abundance: NA; v_gene: TRBV18
CDR3nt: TGTGCCAGCTCACCAAGGACTAGCGGGAGGAATGAGCAGTTCTTC; CDR3aa: CASSPRTSGRNEQFF; len: 15; d_gene: TRBD2; j_gene: TRBJ2-1; abundance: NA; v_gene: TRBV18
CDR3nt: TGCAGCGTTGAAGCATTTCGTTCTGGCGGGAGGGCCTCGGGTGAGCAGTTCTTC; CDR3aa: CSVEAFRSGGRASGEQFF; len: 18; d_gene: TRBD2; j_gene: TRBJ2-1; abundance: NA; v_gene: TRBV29-1
CDR3nt: TGCGCCAGCAGCTTGTATCGGAGGTCTGGGGCTAGCGGGAGCCCGGGGGAGACCCAGTACTTC; CDR3aa: CASSLYRRSGASGSPGETQYF; len: 21; d_gene: TRBD2; j_gene: TRBJ2-5; abundance: NA; v_gene: TRBV5-1
CDR3nt: TGCGCCAGCAGTGAGAGCTACTCCTACAATGAGCAGTTCTTC; CDR3aa: CASSESYSYNEQFF; len: 14; d_gene: NA; j_gene: TRBJ2-1; abundance: NA; v_gene: TRBV10-1
CDR3nt: TGCAGCGTTGGGAGGGTGAACGAGCAGTACTTC; CDR3aa: CSVGRVNEQYF; len: 11; d_gene: NA; j_gene: TRBJ2-7; abundance: NA; v_gene: TRBV29-1
CDR3nt: TGTGCAAGTCGCGTCAACTCCGGGACAGGGATGAGGAATACCTACAATGAGCAGTTCTTC; CDR3aa: CASRVNSGTGMRNTYNEQFF; len: 20; d_gene: NA; j_gene: TRBJ2-1; abundance: NA; v_gene: TRBV12-2
CDR3nt: TGTGCCAGCAGCTTGGCCCCCCTCACAGATACGCAGTATTTT; CDR3aa: CASSLAPLTDTQYF; len: 14; d_gene: NA; j_gene: TRBJ2-3; abundance: NA; v_gene: TRBV5-4
CDR3nt: TGTGCCAGCAGCCAAGTGACTAGCGGGGGTGGGCCAGATACGCAGTATTTT; CDR3aa: CASSQVTSGGGPDTQYF; len: 17; d_gene: TRBD2; j_gene: TRBJ2-3; abundance: NA; v_gene: TRBV7-2
CDR3nt: TGCGCCAGCGCCTCGACCGCGAGCACAGATACGCAGTATTTT; CDR3aa: CASASTASTDTQYF; len: 14; d_gene: NA; j_gene: TRBJ2-3; abundance: NA; v_gene: TRBV5-1
CDR3nt: TGTGCCAGCAGCGTGGACAGGGTAAACACTGAAGCTTTCTTT; CDR3aa: CASSVDRVNTEAFF; len: 14; d_gene: TRBD1; j_gene: TRBJ1-1; abundance: NA; v_gene: TRBV2
CDR3nt: TGTGCCAGTAGTCCCACCTTAGCGAGAGGACAAGAGACCCAGTACTTC; CDR3aa: CASSPTLARGQETQYF; len: 16; d_gene: NA; j_gene: TRBJ2-5; abundance: NA; v_gene: TRBV19
CDR3nt: TGCAGCGTTGCGAAAGGCGGGGTAGATGAGCAGTTCTTC; CDR3aa: CSVAKGGVDEQFF; len: 13; d_gene: NA; j_gene: TRBJ2-1; abundance: NA; v_gene: TRBV29-1
CDR3nt: TGTGCCAGCAGCCAACTTGACAGGCCCCCCTACGAGCAGTACTTC; CDR3aa: CASSQLDRPPYEQYF; len: 15; d_gene: NA; j_gene: TRBJ2-7; abundance: NA; v_gene: TRBV14
CDR3nt: TGTGCCAGTAGTATGCAGCGGGAGCGGAATGAGCAGTTCTTC; CDR3aa: CASSMQRERNEQFF; len: 14; d_gene: TRBD2; j_gene: TRBJ2-1; abundance: NA; v_gene: TRBV19
CDR3nt: TGTGCCAGCAGCTTTTACGGGGGCTCCTACGAGCAGTACTTC; CDR3aa: CASSFYGGSYEQYF; len: 14; d_gene: NA; j_gene: TRBJ2-7; abundance: NA; v_gene: TRBV7-8
CDR3nt: TGTGCCAGCAGCTTAGGGGCGGGATCGGCAGATACGCAGTATTTT; CDR3aa: CASSLGAGSADTQYF; len: 15; d_gene: NA; j_gene: TRBJ2-3; abundance: NA; v_gene: TRBV11-2
CDR3nt: TGTGCCAGCAGCCTAGCCGATCGGTACTACGAGCAGTACTTC; CDR3aa: CASSLADRYYEQYF; len: 14; d_gene: NA; j_gene: TRBJ2-7; abundance: NA; v_gene: TRBV28
CDR3nt: TGTGCCAGCAGCTCCGAGGGGGGTGGAGGTGATGGCTACACCTTC; CDR3aa: CASSSEGGGGDGYTF; len: 15; d_gene: NA; j_gene: TRBJ1-2; abundance: NA; v_gene: TRBV6-4
CDR3nt: TGTGCCAGCAGCGTAGAAGGTTGGGCAGGAGAAAAACTGTTTTTT; CDR3aa: CASSVEGWAGEKLFF; len: 15; d_gene: NA; j_gene: TRBJ1-4; abundance: few; v_gene: TRBV9
CDR3nt: TGTGCCAGTAGTGCTCACAGGGGACGAAACACTGAAGCTTTCTTT; CDR3aa: CASSAHRGRNTEAFF; len: 15; d_gene: TRBD1; j_gene: TRBJ1-1; abundance: NA; v_gene: TRBV19
CDR3nt: TGTGCCAGCGCCCAGGGACAGAACTACGAGCAGTACTTC; CDR3aa: CASAQGQNYEQYF; len: 13; d_gene: TRBD1; j_gene: TRBJ2-7; abundance: NA; v_gene: TRBV18
CDR3nt: TGTGCCAGCAGTTTGGCAGGGGGGCTCGAGACCCAGTACTTC; CDR3aa: CASSLAGGLETQYF; len: 14; d_gene: NA; j_gene: TRBJ2-5; abundance: NA; v_gene: TRBV28
CDR3nt: TGTGCCAGCAGTTATTTGCAGGGCTACGAGCAGTACTTC; CDR3aa: CASSYLQGYEQYF; len: 13; d_gene: NA; j_gene: TRBJ2-7; abundance: NA; v_gene: TRBV6-5
CDR3nt: TGTGCCAGCAGCCCACTCCGGTTGGGCAATCAGCCCCAGCATTTT; CDR3aa: CASSPLRLGNQPQHF; len: 15; d_gene: NA; j_gene: TRBJ1-5; abundance: NA; v_gene: TRBV9
CDR3nt: TGTGCCAGCAGCTCAACTCCGGGACAGTACAATGAGCAGTTCTTC; CDR3aa: CASSSTPGQYNEQFF; len: 15; d_gene: TRBD1; j_gene: TRBJ2-1; abundance: many; v_gene: TRBV7-3